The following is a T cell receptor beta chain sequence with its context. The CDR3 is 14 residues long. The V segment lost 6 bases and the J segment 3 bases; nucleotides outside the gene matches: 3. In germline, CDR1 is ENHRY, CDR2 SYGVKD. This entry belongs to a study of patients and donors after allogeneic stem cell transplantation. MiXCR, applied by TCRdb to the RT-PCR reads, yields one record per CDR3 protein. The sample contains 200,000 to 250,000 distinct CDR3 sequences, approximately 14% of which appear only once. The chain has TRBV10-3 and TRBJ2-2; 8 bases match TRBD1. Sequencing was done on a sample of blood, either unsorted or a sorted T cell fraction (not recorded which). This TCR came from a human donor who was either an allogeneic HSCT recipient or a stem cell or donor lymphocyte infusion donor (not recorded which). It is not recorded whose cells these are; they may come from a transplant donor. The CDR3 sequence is CAIRETGDTGELFF. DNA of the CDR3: TGTGCCATCAGGGAGACAGGGGACACCGGGGAGCTGTTTTTT.